This is a list of T cell receptor beta chains from one sample in a study of blood T cell repertoires in COVID-19. Sequencing used immunoSEQ multiplex PCR; TCRdb keeps in-frame clones, though not all of them. The sample holds around 400,000 clones; 80% to 90% are singletons and the top ten take more than 0.95%. Sequenced material: peripheral blood. The source is a man in his forties or fifties with acute or convalescent COVID-19. Both conserved end residues are part of each CDR3. D genes are given only for firm matches. Only part of the rows carry a size: once, few, many, or a class if the clone is expanded.

clone size	V gene	D gene	J gene	CDR3 length	CDR3 DNA	CDR3 protein
.	TRBV5-1	.	TRBJ1-1	16	TGCGCCAGCAGCTTGAACAACCGGGACATGAACACTGAAGCTTTCTTT	CASSLNNRDMNTEAFF
.	TRBV7-8	TRBD1	TRBJ2-5	16	TGTGCCAGCAGCCCATGGACAGGGTATCGCCAAGAGACCCAGTACTTC	CASSPWTGYRQETQYF
once	TRBV7-2	.	TRBJ1-6	16	TGTGCCAGCGCCGCGGGGGGCCTCTCAAGGAATTCACCCCTCCACTTT	CASAAGGLSRNSPLHF
.	TRBV21-1	.	TRBJ1-5	19	TGTGCCAGCAGCAAAGATCCAGTTGGCGCCAGCTGGGGCAGTCAGCCCCAGCATTTT	CASSKDPVGASWGSQPQHF
.	TRBV28	TRBD1	TRBJ1-1	16	TGTGCCAGCAGTTCAGGGACAGCTGGAGGGAACACTGAAGCTTTCTTT	CASSSGTAGGNTEAFF
once	TRBV28	.	TRBJ1-1	12	TGTGCCAGCAGAGATGTAGATACTGAAGCTTTCTTT	CASRDVDTEAFF
.	TRBV6-5	.	TRBJ1-1	14	TGTGCCAGCTCGAGGGGCCTACTAGCCACTGAAGCTTTCTTT	CASSRGLLATEAFF
.	TRBV12-3/TRBV12-4	TRBD1	TRBJ2-7	13	TGTGCCAGCAGTTGGGACAGAGCCTACGAGCAGTACTTC	CASSWDRAYEQYF
once	TRBV6-4	TRBD1	TRBJ2-2	18	TGTGCCAGCAGCCACCCGGGACAGCTAACGTCGAACACCGGGGAGCTGTTTTTT	CASSHPGQLTSNTGELFF
.	TRBV15	.	TRBJ1-5	15	TGTGCCACCAGCGCACACACAGGGTTCCGACAGCCCCAGCATTTT	CATSAHTGFRQPQHF
.	TRBV7-6	.	TRBJ1-2	13	TGTGCCAGCAGCCCCCCCGGGGGGATTGGCTACACCTTC	CASSPPGGIGYTF
.	TRBV7-3	TRBD2	TRBJ2-2	16	TGTGCCAGCAGCTTAACGGGAGGGTTAAACACCGGGGAGCTGTTTTTT	CASSLTGGLNTGELFF
.	TRBV11-3	TRBD2	TRBJ2-1	13	TGTGCCAGCAGTCGGCGGGGGTACAATGAGCAGTTCTTC	CASSRRGYNEQFF
.	TRBV11-3	TRBD1	TRBJ2-1	13	TGTGCCAGCAGCCCTGGGACAGTCAGTGAGCAGTTCTTC	CASSPGTVSEQFF
.	TRBV7-3	.	TRBJ1-3	14	TGTGCCAGCAGCTTGCAGGGGCTTGGAAACACCATATATTTT	CASSLQGLGNTIYF
.	TRBV5-1	.	TRBJ1-5	15	TGCGCCAGCAGCTTGACGGGAGGAAGCAATCAGCCCCAGCATTTT	CASSLTGGSNQPQHF
once	TRBV9	TRBD1	TRBJ2-3	14	TGTGCCAGCAGCCAATCTGGGACAGCAGATACGCAGTATTTT	CASSQSGTADTQYF
.	TRBV5-1	.	TRBJ1-6	14	TGCGCCAGCAGCCAGCCGGGAGAAAATTCACCCCTCCACTTT	CASSQPGENSPLHF
.	TRBV9	.	TRBJ2-2	16	TGTGCCAGCAGCGTAGCGCCGGGAGCAAACACCGGGGAGCTGTTTTTT	CASSVAPGANTGELFF
.	TRBV7-9	.	TRBJ2-7	12	TGTGCCAGCAGCCCGCGGGGTACCGAGCAGTACTTC	CASSPRGTEQYF
.	TRBV3-1/TRBV3-2	.	TRBJ1-2	16	TGTGCCAGCAGCCAAGAGGCAGAGGGTTTAGCCTATGGCTACACCTTC	CASSQEAEGLAYGYTF
.	TRBV3-1/TRBV3-2	.	TRBJ2-7	14	TGTGCCAGCAGCCAAGGGACAGTGGGAAGGGAGCAGTACTTC	CASSQGTVGREQYF
.	TRBV15	.	TRBJ2-2	14	TGTGCCACCAGCAGATCTAGAAACACCGGGGAGCTGTTTTTT	CATSRSRNTGELFF